The clone carrying this TCR beta chain was recorded at least ten times. Its antigen is as yet unknown. Making use of molecular barcodes, quantitative 5'-RACE generated TCR beta libraries. TCRdb reprocessed the 5' RACE reads via MiXCR and lists one record per CDR3 protein. This sample carries about 510,000 distinct CDR3 sequences, approximately 5% of them seen once, and the ten largest clones take 3% to 4%. The sample belongs to a study of CD8 T cells in ankylosing spondylitis. The CDR3 covers 14 residues. CDR1 SGHTA and CDR2 FQGNSA come from the germline V gene. The V and J ends lost 5 bases and 0 bases respectively, with 11 bases between them. Study-wide results and limits: Prior literature has documented some motif variants in synovial fluid and blood from reactive arthritis. About 8 highly homologous variants made up a TCR beta motif that seemed to typify ankylosing spondylitis blood. Reportedly, matched ankylosing spondylitis synovial fluid was significantly enriched for disease-linked clones.

The TCR sequence derives from a male donor with ankylosing spondylitis. This rearrangement joins TRBV7-2 to TRBJ2-7; D may be TRBD2 (5 bases). The sequencing sample was made of blood, either unsorted or a sorted T cell fraction (not recorded which). The CDR3 region has the DNA TGTGCCAGCAGCCGTATTGGGAGCTCCTACGAGCAGTACTTC. It encodes CASSRIGSSYEQYF.